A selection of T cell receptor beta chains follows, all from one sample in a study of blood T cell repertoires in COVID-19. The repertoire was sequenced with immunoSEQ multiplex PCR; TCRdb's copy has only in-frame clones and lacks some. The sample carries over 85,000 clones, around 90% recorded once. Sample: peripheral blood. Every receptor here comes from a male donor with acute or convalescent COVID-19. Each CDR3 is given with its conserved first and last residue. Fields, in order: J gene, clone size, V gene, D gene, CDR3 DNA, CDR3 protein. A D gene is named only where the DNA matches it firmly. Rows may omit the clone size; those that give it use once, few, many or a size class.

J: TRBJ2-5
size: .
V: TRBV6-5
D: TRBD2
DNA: TGTGCCAGCAGAAGGACTAGCTTGGAGACCCAGTACTTC
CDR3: CASRRTSLETQYF

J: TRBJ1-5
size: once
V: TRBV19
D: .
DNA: TGTGCCTCGGGGTGGGGGGTCGGTCAGCCCCAGCATTTT
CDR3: CASGWGVGQPQHF

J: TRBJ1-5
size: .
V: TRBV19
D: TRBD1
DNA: TGTGCCAGTAGCTTTGGGACAGGTATTCCCTATAGCAATCAGCCCCAGCATTTT
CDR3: CASSFGTGIPYSNQPQHF

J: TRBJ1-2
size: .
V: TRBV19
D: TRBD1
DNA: TGTGCCAGTAGCTCAGGGGGCGCCGACCTCAACTATGGCTACACCTTC
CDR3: CASSSGGADLNYGYTF

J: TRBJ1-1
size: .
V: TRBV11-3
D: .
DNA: TGTGCCAGCAGCTCACAGGGCACTGAAGCTTTCTTT
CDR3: CASSSQGTEAFF

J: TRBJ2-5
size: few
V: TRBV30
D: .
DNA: TGTGCCTGGAGCTGGGGCAGGGAGACCCAGTACTTC
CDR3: CAWSWGRETQYF

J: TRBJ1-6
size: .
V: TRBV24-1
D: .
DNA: TGTGCCACCAGTGATTTGCGGGGAGACGGGAGGTATAATTCACCCCTCCACTTT
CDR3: CATSDLRGDGRYNSPLHF

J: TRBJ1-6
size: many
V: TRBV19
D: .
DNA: TGTGCCAGTAGTATTACTGGGGCTAATTCACCCCTCCACTTT
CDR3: CASSITGANSPLHF

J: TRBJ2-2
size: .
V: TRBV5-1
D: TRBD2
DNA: TGCGCCAGCAGCTTGGGTGGCGGGGGAGCCGGGGAGCTGTTTTTT
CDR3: CASSLGGGGAGELFF

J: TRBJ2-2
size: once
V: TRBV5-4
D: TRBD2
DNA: TGTGCCAGCAGCTCGCCGGGTCTAGCGGGCACCGGGGAGCTGTTTTTT
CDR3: CASSSPGLAGTGELFF

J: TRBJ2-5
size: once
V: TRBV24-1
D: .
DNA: TGTGCCACCAGTGATCAAAGGACAGTACAAGAGACCCAGTACTTC
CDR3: CATSDQRTVQETQYF

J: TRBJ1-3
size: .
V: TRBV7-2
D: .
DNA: TGTGCCAGCAGCTTACTCCTAGGCGGGGACACCATATATTTT
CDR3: CASSLLLGGDTIYF

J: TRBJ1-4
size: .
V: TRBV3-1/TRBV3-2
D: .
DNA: TGTGCCAGCAGCCGTCGAGGGTCGAATGAAAAACTGTTTTTT
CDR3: CASSRRGSNEKLFF

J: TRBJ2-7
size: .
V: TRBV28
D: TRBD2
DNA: TGTGCCAGCAGGACGATGAAACTAGCGGGGGGCGGGTACGAGCAGTACTTC
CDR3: CASRTMKLAGGGYEQYF

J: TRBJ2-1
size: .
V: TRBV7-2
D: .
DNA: TGTGCCAGCAGCTTGTCGGAGGGTTCCTACAATGAGCAGTTCTTC
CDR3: CASSLSEGSYNEQFF

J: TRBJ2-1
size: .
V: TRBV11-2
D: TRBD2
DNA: TGTGCCAGCAGCTTTGGCGGGGGGGCGGATGAGCAGTTCTTC
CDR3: CASSFGGGADEQFF

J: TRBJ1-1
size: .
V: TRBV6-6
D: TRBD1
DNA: TGTGCCAGCAGTAGACAGGGAGCAAAGAACACTGAAGCTTTCTTT
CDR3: CASSRQGAKNTEAFF

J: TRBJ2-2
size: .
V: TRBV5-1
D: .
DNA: TGCGCCAGCGAAGGCGGGGCGAACACCGGGGAGCTGTTTTTT
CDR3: CASEGGANTGELFF

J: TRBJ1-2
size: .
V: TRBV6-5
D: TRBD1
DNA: TGTGCCAGCAGTAAACCGGGACAGGGTGACTATGGCTACACCTTC
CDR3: CASSKPGQGDYGYTF

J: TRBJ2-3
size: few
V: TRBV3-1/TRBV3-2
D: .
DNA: TGTGCCAGCAGCCAAGTCTCAGATACGCAGTATTTT
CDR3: CASSQVSDTQYF

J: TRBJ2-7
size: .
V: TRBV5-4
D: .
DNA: TGTGCCAGCAGTCCCCAGGGGCAGGGCTCCTACGAGCAGTACTTC
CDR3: CASSPQGQGSYEQYF

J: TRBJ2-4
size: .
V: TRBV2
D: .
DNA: TGTGCCAGCAAGGTCAGGGAATCACTAGCCAAAAACATTCAGTACTTC
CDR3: CASKVRESLAKNIQYF

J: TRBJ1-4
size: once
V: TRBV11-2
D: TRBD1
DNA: TGTGCCAGCAGCAAACAGGGGGACAGGGCTGAAAAACTGTTTTTT
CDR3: CASSKQGDRAEKLFF

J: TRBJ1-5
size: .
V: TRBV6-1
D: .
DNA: TGTGCCAGCAGTGAAGCTGCCAGAACCAATCAGCCCCAGCATTTT
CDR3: CASSEAARTNQPQHF

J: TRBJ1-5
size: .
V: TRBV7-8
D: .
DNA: TGTGCCAGCAACACGGGGCGGGGGGGGCAGCCCCAGCATTTT
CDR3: CASNTGRGGQPQHF

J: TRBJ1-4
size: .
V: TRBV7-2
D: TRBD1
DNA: TGTGCCAGCAGCACAGGACAGGGTGAGGGGAAACTGTTTTTT
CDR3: CASSTGQGEGKLFF